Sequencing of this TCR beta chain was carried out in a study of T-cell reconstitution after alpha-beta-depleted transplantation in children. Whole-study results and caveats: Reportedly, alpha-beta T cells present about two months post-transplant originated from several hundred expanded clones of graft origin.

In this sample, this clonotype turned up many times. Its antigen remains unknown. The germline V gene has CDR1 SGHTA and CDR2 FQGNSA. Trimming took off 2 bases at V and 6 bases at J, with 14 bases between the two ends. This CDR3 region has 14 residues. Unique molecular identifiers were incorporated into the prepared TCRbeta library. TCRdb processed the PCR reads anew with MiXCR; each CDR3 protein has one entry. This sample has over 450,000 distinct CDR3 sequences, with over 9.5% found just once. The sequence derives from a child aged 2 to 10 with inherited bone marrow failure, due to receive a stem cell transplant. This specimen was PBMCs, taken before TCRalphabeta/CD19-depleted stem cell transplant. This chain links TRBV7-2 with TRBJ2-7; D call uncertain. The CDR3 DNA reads TGTGCCAGCAGCTTAATGCCCCGGAGAGGCGAGCAGTACTTC. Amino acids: CASSLMPRRGEQYF.